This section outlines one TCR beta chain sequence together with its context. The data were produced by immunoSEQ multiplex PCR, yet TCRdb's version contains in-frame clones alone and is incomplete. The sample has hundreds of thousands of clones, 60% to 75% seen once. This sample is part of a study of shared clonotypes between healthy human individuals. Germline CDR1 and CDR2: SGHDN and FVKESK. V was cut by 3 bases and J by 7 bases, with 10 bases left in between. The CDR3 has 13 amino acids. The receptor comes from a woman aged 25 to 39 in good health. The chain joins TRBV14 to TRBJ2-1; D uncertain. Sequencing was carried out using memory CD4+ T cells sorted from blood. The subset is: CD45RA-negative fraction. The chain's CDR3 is CASSHYTQNEQFF. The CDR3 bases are TGTGCCAGCAGCCATTACACGCAAAATGAGCAGTTCTTC.